These 22 T cell receptor beta chains were all obtained from the same sample, sequenced in a study of cytomegalovirus exposure and HLA in healthy donors. PCR employed 60 Vbeta and 13 Jbeta primers. TCRdb's table, derived via immunoSEQ multiplex PCR, lists solely in-frame clones and lacks some. Here the sample spans some 180,000 clones, 77% being singletons. The sequenced sample consisted of PBMCs. The receptors come from a man between 18 and 35 years old in good health and CMV-seronegative.

The gene calls are TRBV27 and TRBJ2-1; 10 nucleotides match TRBD2. V lost 5 bases and J lost 6; bases outside the gene matches: 7. CDR3 length: 15 amino acids. From germline, CDR1 is MNHEY and CDR2 SMNVEV (reference sequence). The CDR3: CASSPRTSGANEQFF. CDR3 coding DNA: TGTGCCAGCAGTCCCCGGACTAGCGGCGCCAATGAGCAGTTCTTC.

The chain combines TRBV5-8 with TRBJ2-7, with D possibly being TRBD2 (6 bases). Per germline, CDR1 SGHTS and CDR2 YDEGEE. Trimming removed 0 bases from V and 0 bases from J, with 10 bases in between. CDR3 size: 15 residues. The CDR3 bases are TGTGCCAGCAGCTTGGCTCTAGCGACCTCCTACGAGCAGTACTTC. Translated: CASSLALATSYEQYF.

A word on this clone: A junction end diverges from the germline sequence, so it may reflect a read error. This rearrangement joins TRBV11-2 to TRBJ2-1; maybe TRBD2 (6 bases). CDR1 is SGHAT, CDR2 FQNNGV, per germline. This CDR3 has 15 amino acids. In DNA form, the CDR3 reads TGTGCCAGCAGCCTAGACGGGAGCTCCTACAATGAGCAGTTCTTC. It specifies CASSLDGSSYNEQFF.

V and J are TRBV15 and TRBJ2-2; TRBD2 is a possible D gene (5 bases). Per the germline V gene, CDR1 is LNHNV and CDR2 is YYDKDF (reference sequence). CDR3 length equals 16 residues. Trimming shortened V by 0 bases and J by 6 bases, and 14 bases separated the two germline ends. CDR3 nucleotides: TGTGCCACCAGCAGAGATGGGAGTAGCGAGGCCGGGGAGCTGTTTTTT. The encoded protein is CATSRDGSSEAGELFF. Looking up the rest from reference TRBV15 and TRBJ2-2 gives the full variable domain: DAMVIQNPRYQVTQFGKPVTLSCSQTLNHNVMYWYQQKSSQAPKLLFHYYDKDFNNEADTPDNFQSRRPNTSFCFLDIRSPGLGDTAMYLCATSRDGSSEAGELFFGEGSRLTVL.

V is TRBV2 and J is TRBJ2-3; weak D call: TRBD1 (6 bases). CDR3 size: 14 residues. Germline V gene data show CDR1 as SNHLY and CDR2 as FYNNEI. Trimming stripped 5 bases from V and 4 bases from J, with 13 bases between. The DNA for the CDR3 is TGTGCCAGCAGTCCTCCGGGACAAGCAGATACGCAGTATTTT. Protein product: CASSPPGQADTQYF. Filled out from reference TRBV2 and TRBJ2-3, the complete variable domain reads EPEVTQTPSHQVTQMGQEVILRCVPISNHLYFYWYRQILGQKVEFLVSFYNNEISEKSEIFDDQFSVERPDGSNFTLKIRSTKLEDSAMYFCASSPPGQADTQYFGPGTRLTVL.

The chain joins TRBV5-6 to TRBJ1-2; no definite D call. Germline lookup yields CDR1 SGHDT and CDR2 YYEEEE. The CDR3 runs 13 residues. Deletions cut 4 bases from V and 1 base from J, with 8 bases between. Here the CDR3 DNA reads TGTGCCAGCAGCCCCGGGATTAACTATGGCTACACCTTC. It translates to CASSPGINYGYTF.

The chain joins TRBV19 to TRBJ2-3, with D possibly being TRBD2 (5 bases). Between the trimmed V and J ends, which lost 6 bases and 0 bases, there was a span of 16 bases. Germline CDR1 reads LNHDA; CDR2 reads SQIVND (reference sequence). The CDR3 is made up of 16 amino acids. In DNA, the CDR3 is TGTGCCAGTAGAAGTCTTAGCGCGAGGAGCACAGATACGCAGTATTTT. Translation gives CASRSLSARSTDTQYF.

This clone has just one count. V gene TRBV6-5 combines with J gene TRBJ2-3; 7 bases agree with TRBD2. V trimming: 5 bases; J trimming: 2 bases; junction bases outside the gene matches: 4. The CDR3 extends over 14 amino acids. Germline CDR1 and CDR2: MNHEY and SVGAGI. CDR3 coding DNA: TGTGCCAGCAGTCCCGGGGGGTACACAGATACGCAGTATTTT. It translates to CASSPGGYTDTQYF.

This clone was found a few times. The gene calls are TRBV2 and TRBJ2-1; 10 bases fit TRBD2. Germline CDR1 is SNHLY and CDR2 is FYNNEI. The CDR3 is 17 amino acids. V shed 11 bases, J shed 3 bases, and the junction held 16 bases outside the gene matches. The CDR3 DNA reads TGTGCCCGGAGGGAAAGCCCGACTAGCGGGCACTACAATGAGCAGTTCTTC. Protein: CARRESPTSGHYNEQFF.

The chain recombines TRBV5-1 with TRBJ2-5; TRBD2 matches 10 bases. The J segment lost 5 bases and the V segment lost 3 bases, leaving 4 bases of the junction unmatched. Germline V lookup: CDR1 SGHRS, CDR2 YFSETQ. The CDR3 runs 14 residues. DNA of the CDR3: TGCGCCAGCAGCTCTAAAGCGGGAGGGGAGACCCAGTACTTC. It specifies CASSSKAGGETQYF.

The J gene is TRBJ1-3, the V gene TRBV2, with 7 bases identical to TRBD1. The CDR3 extends over 16 amino acids. Germline CDR1 and CDR2: SNHLY and FYNNEI. V dropped 6 bases and J dropped 0; count of bases not matched to a gene: 8. CDR3 amino acids: CASRVPHRGSGNTIYF. CDR3 sequence (DNA): TGTGCCAGCAGGGTTCCCCACAGGGGCTCTGGAAACACCATATATTTT.

The rearrangement joins TRBV5-1 to TRBJ2-1, with a weak D call TRBD1 (5 bases). The germline V gene has CDR1 SGHRS and CDR2 YFSETQ. The CDR3 extends over 15 amino acids. Trimming stripped 0 bases from V and 6 bases from J, with 13 bases between. The CDR3 sequence is CASSLVLGRTNEQFF. Here the CDR3 DNA reads TGCGCCAGCAGCTTGGTTTTGGGGCGGACCAATGAGCAGTTCTTC.

This rearrangement joins TRBV5-6 to TRBJ2-7, with D uncertain. Germline assignment: CDR1 SGHDT and CDR2 YYEEEE. V was trimmed by 1 base and J by 5 bases, leaving 7 bases between them. This CDR3 spans 12 amino acids. The CDR3 sequence is CASSLLVHEQYF. The CDR3 region has the DNA TGTGCCAGCAGCTTGCTCGTCCACGAGCAGTACTTC.

The chain links TRBV5-6 to TRBJ2-3, with TRBD2 matching 12 bases. CDR1 is SGHDT and CDR2 is YYEEEE in the germline V gene. The CDR3 runs to 17 residues. The junction had 11 bases not matched to a gene; V was cut back by 3 bases and J by 6 bases. The DNA of the CDR3 is TGTGCCAGCAGCTATAATATACTAGCGGGGGGTGTGGATACGCAGTATTTT. This gives the protein CASSYNILAGGVDTQYF.

This sequence joins TRBV29-1 and TRBJ2-5; D perhaps matches TRBD1 (5 bases). This CDR3 is 12 amino acids long. The germline gives CDR1 SQVTM, CDR2 ANQGSEA. Trimming cost V 0 bases and J 3 bases, with 5 bases left between them. The CDR3 sequence: CSVEDREETQYF. CDR3 DNA: TGCAGCGTTGAAGACAGGGAAGAGACCCAGTACTTC.

This clone was seen only once. The DNA of the CDR3 is TGTGCCAGCAGTCCCCAGACAGTACTCACCACAGATACGCAGTATTTT. Protein product: CASSPQTVLTTDTQYF. This rearrangement joins TRBV27 to TRBJ2-3, with D tentatively TRBD1 (5 bases). The V end was cut by 5 bases, the J end by 2 bases, with 17 bases between. CDR1 is MNHEY and CDR2 is SMNVEV in the germline V gene (reference sequence). This CDR3 is built from 16 residues.

The chain couples TRBV4-2 to TRBJ1-2; TRBD1 matches at 10 bases. Trimming removed 8 bases from V and 3 bases from J; junction bases left unmatched: 6. Per germline, CDR1 LGHNA and CDR2 YNFKEQ. The CDR3 length is 14 residues. The CDR3 sequence is CASGGQGEYYGYTF. CDR3 bases: TGTGCCAGCGGCGGACAGGGGGAGTACTATGGCTACACCTTC.

V and J are TRBV6-1 and TRBJ1-1; TRBD1 agrees at 8 bases. CDR1 is MNHNS and CDR2 is SASEGT in the germline V gene. J gave up 5 bases and V 4 bases, and 12 bases lay outside the gene matches. This CDR3 region has 16 residues. Here the CDR3 DNA reads TGTGCCAGCAGTGGACAGGGGAGGGGGGAACAAACTGAAGCTTTCTTT. Translating it yields CASSGQGRGEQTEAFF.

CDR3: CASSTTGSPYNEQFF. DNA for the CDR3: TGTGCCAGCAGCACGACGGGGAGCCCATACAATGAGCAGTTCTTC. V gene TRBV7-2 combines with J gene TRBJ2-1, with D maybe TRBD2 (5 bases). Between the trimmed V and J ends, which lost 5 bases and 4 bases, there was a span of 15 bases. The CDR3 runs to 15 residues. Germline loops: CDR1 SGHTA, CDR2 FQGNSA.

A few counts support this clone. The chain joins TRBV19 to TRBJ1-2; D remains unclear. The CDR3 runs to 15 residues. CDR1 and CDR2 from the germline V gene are LNHDA and SQIVND (reference sequence). V lost 2 bases, J lost 8 bases, and 18 bases lay in between. CDR3 protein: CASSIRYWSPKGYTF. CDR3 bases: TGTGCCAGTAGTATAAGATATTGGAGCCCCAAAGGCTACACCTTC.

The V call is TRBV6-1, the J call TRBJ1-5; D is possibly TRBD1 (6 bases). Germline CDR1 reads MNHNS; CDR2 reads SASEGT. This CDR3 is 14 amino acids long. Trimming shortened V by 7 bases and J by 3 bases, and 13 bases separated the two germline ends. CDR3 region: CASILGQTNQPQHF. CDR3 coding DNA: TGTGCCAGCATCCTCGGACAGACCAATCAGCCCCAGCATTTT.

The chain combines TRBV13 with TRBJ2-7; 7 bases align to TRBD2. The CDR3 contains 15 residues. Looked up from germline, CDR1 is PRHDT and CDR2 is FYEKMQ (reference sequence). V was pared by 1 base and J by 5 bases, with 8 bases of the junction left unmatched. The CDR3 nucleotides read TGTGCCAGCAGCTTAGAAACGGGAGGTTGGGACGAGCAGTACTTC. Residues: CASSLETGGWDEQYF.